Each of the 14 T cell receptor beta chains below was sequenced from the same sample in a study of regulatory T cells in long-lasting Graves disease (dated by TCRdb to the early 2020s). The sample's time point label is to be understood as: newly diagnosed GD, antithyroid drugs for less than 3 months. RNA was extracted from PBMCs in TRIzol for both TCR sequencing and RNA sequencing. Preparation of the library involved multiplex PCR. Instrument on record: Illumina HiSeq 4000. CDR3 regions were amplified by Arm-PCR with iRepertoire HTBI primers to construct TCR beta libraries. Clones were called with MiXCR by TCRdb after fastp trimmed the public reads at Q25, and only in-frame beta chains were retained. CDR3 protein duplicates are merged, each entry listing the most common genes and DNA. Within this sample are roughly 250,000 distinct CDR3 sequences, with around a sixth of them counted one time only. Jointly, the top ten make up 14% of the sample.

Another study also made use of these data, one on T cells in Graves' hyperthyroidism and ophthalmopathy.

The sequences come from peripheral blood mononuclear cells (PBMCs), collected at new diagnosis, from a patient treated with antithyroid drugs. Source of these receptors: a woman aged 25 to 45 with Graves disease. Donor details come from another sample of the same person, matched by shared clones.

In this sample, this clonotype turned up many times. J is TRBJ2-1 and V is TRBV7-3; 9 nucleotides agree with TRBD2. CDR3 length: 15 amino acids. Germline CDR1 and CDR2: SGHTA and FQGTGA. V shed 1 base, J shed 6 bases, and the junction held 4 bases outside the gene matches. CDR3 DNA: TGTGCCAGCAGCTTAATAGGCGGGGGGGGCAATGAGCAGTTCTTC. Translating gives CASSLIGGGGNEQFF.

The chain carries TRBV11-2 and TRBJ2-7; D gene uncertain. The CDR3 consists of 14 residues. Germline-derived CDR1 and CDR2 are SGHAT and FQNNGV. Trimming took 3 bases from V and 0 from J, leaving 9 bases between them. The CDR3 reads CASSFTPSSYEQYF. CDR3 sequence (DNA): TGTGCCAGCAGCTTTACACCAAGCTCCTACGAGCAGTACTTC. Full variable domain (outside the CDR3, taken from reference TRBV11-2 and TRBJ2-7): EAGVAQSPRYKIIEKRQSVAFWCNPISGHATLYWYQQILGQGPKLLIQFQNNGVVDDSQLPKDRFSAERLKGVDSTLKIQPAKLEDSAVYLCASSFTPSSYEQYFGPGTRLTVT.

This clonotype turned up a few times. V and J are TRBV13 and TRBJ2-1; TRBD2 agrees at 12 bases. The V gene's germline CDR1 is PRHDT and CDR2 FYEKMQ (reference sequence). J gave up 7 bases and V 8 bases, and 3 bases lay outside the gene matches. This CDR3 is 13 amino acids long. The CDR3 DNA follows: TGTGCCAGCTGGGGACTAGCGGGTAATGAGCAGTTCTTC. Protein sequence: CASWGLAGNEQFF. The whole variable domain, remainder taken from reference TRBV13 and TRBJ2-1, is AAGVIQSPRHLIKEKRETATLKCYPIPRHDTVYWYQQGPGQDPQFLISFYEKMQSDKGSIPDRFSAQQFSDYHSELNMSSLELGDSALYFCASWGLAGNEQFFGPGTRLTVL.

In this sample, this clonotype turned up many times. The chain carries TRBV15 and TRBJ2-7; D is unclear. Trimming pared 0 bases from V and 7 bases from J, leaving 10 bases between. Germline-derived CDR1 and CDR2 are LNHNV and YYDKDF (reference sequence). CDR3 size: 13 residues. The CDR3: CATSRDKAGEQYF. In DNA, the CDR3 is TGTGCCACCAGCAGAGATAAGGCCGGGGAGCAGTACTTC.

At least ten counts were recorded for this clonotype. For the CDR3, the DNA is TGCAGTGCTAGAGATGGGAAGCGCCGCACAGATACGCAGTATTTT. Translating gives CSARDGKRRTDTQYF. V gene TRBV20-1 combines with J gene TRBJ2-3; no reliable D call. Germline V gene data show CDR1 as DFQATT and CDR2 as SNEGSKA (reference sequence). Between the trimmed V and J ends, which lost 0 bases and 1 base, there was a span of 11 bases. This CDR3 comprises 15 residues.

J is TRBJ2-3 and V is TRBV11-2; 11 bases fit TRBD2. Germline V CDR1 and CDR2: SGHAT, FQNNGV. The CDR3 runs to 16 residues. J lost 2 bases, V lost 5 bases, and 6 bases had no gene match. As DNA, the CDR3 is TGTGCCAGCAGCCCGGGACTAGCGGCATACACAGATACGCAGTATTTT. Its protein is CASSPGLAAYTDTQYF.

This clonotype has a count of ten or more. The genes are TRBV12-3 or TRBV12-4 and TRBJ2-1; the D gene could be TRBD1 or TRBD2 (7 bases each). This CDR3 region has 13 residues. Trimming shortened V by 3 bases and J by 13 bases, and 16 bases separated the two germline ends. In DNA, the CDR3 is TGTGCCAGCAGTTTCAGGGGGGGAGGGACTCAGTTCTTC. It encodes CASSFRGGGTQFF.

This clonotype was counted once. This may be a read error: a much more frequent sequence differs by one nucleotide. This chain uses TRBV7-2 with TRBJ1-5, with D unresolved. Germline V gene lookup returns CDR1 SGHTA and CDR2 FQGNSA. There are 15 residues in the CDR3. CDR3 amino acids: CAGSLVGGLDQPQHF. The CDR3 DNA reads as TGTGCCGGCAGCTTAGTGGGAGGGTTGGATCAGCCCCAGCATTTT.

In this sample, this clonotype turned up many times. J is TRBJ2-4 and V is TRBV7-2, with a weak D call TRBD2 (5 bases). CDR3 length equals 16 residues. The germline gives CDR1 SGHTA, CDR2 FQGNSA. Deletions cut 0 bases from V and 6 bases from J, with 15 bases between. This CDR3 reads CASSLALPAAGNIQYF. In DNA, the CDR3 is TGTGCCAGCAGCTTAGCGCTTCCAGCGGCAGGAAACATTCAGTACTTC.

This clonotype occurred many times. This rearrangement joins TRBV9 to TRBJ2-5, with D possibly called TRBD1 or TRBD2 (6 bases each). V was clipped by 3 bases and J by 0 bases, with 15 bases between them. The CDR3 runs to 16 residues. In germline, CDR1 is SGDLS, CDR2 YYNGEE. The CDR3 sequence is CASSEGGLLYQETQYF. The CDR3 nucleotides read TGTGCCAGCAGCGAGGGGGGACTCTTGTACCAAGAGACCCAGTACTTC. The full variable domain, completed using reference TRBV9 and TRBJ2-5, is DSGVTQTPKHLITATGQRVTLRCSPRSGDLSVYWYQQSLDQGLQFLIQYYNGEERAKGNILERFSAQQFPDLHSELNLSSLELGDSALYFCASSEGGLLYQETQYFGPGTRLLVL.

This clonotype was seen a few times. The V call is TRBV15, the J call TRBJ2-5; D unclear. The CDR3 is 13 residues long. Trimming left V 4 bases short and J 6 bases short, with 12 bases between. The germline V gene has CDR1 LNHNV and CDR2 YYDKDF (reference sequence). CDR3 in amino acids: CATSTPGGKTQYF. Here the CDR3 DNA reads TGTGCCACCAGCACCCCCGGTGGGAAGACCCAGTACTTC.

This clonotype was counted ten times or more. The chain combines TRBV27 with TRBJ1-1; 8 nucleotides agree with TRBD1. From germline, CDR1 is MNHEY and CDR2 SMNVEV (reference sequence). V dropped 4 bases and J dropped 4; count of bases not matched to a gene: 8. This CDR3 has 15 amino acids. CDR3 in amino acids: CASSSGITGGTEAFF. The CDR3 nucleotides read TGTGCCAGCAGTTCCGGGATCACAGGGGGCACTGAAGCTTTCTTT.

In its sample, this clonotype was seen many times. The CDR3 DNA reads TGCGCCAGCAGCCAAGATGTTGAAGGGTATGGCTACACCTTC. Amino acids: CASSQDVEGYGYTF. The V and J genes are TRBV4-1 and TRBJ1-2; the D is unclear. From germline, CDR1 is MGHRA and CDR2 YSYEKL. This CDR3 is 14 amino acids long. V was pared by 0 bases and J by 5 bases, with 10 bases between.

This clonotype was seen ten or more times. The V gene is TRBV7-9, the J gene TRBJ2-1; D not resolved. The CDR3 has 13 residues. V was trimmed by 5 bases and J by 8 bases, leaving 13 bases between them. From germline, CDR1 is SEHNR and CDR2 FQNEAQ (reference sequence). In nucleotides, the CDR3 is TGTGCCAGCAGCCCGGAAGGGATCTATGAGCAGTTCTTC. This encodes CASSPEGIYEQFF.